Described below is a single T cell receptor (beta chain) sequence and its context. Germline CDR1 is MNHEY and CDR2 is SMNVEV (reference sequence). The CDR3 loop spans 14 amino acids. V lost 5 bases to trimming and J lost 3 bases, with 14 bases between them. This sample was taken from a study of blood T cells in healthy people across ages. The second PCR ran roughly 7 to 12 cycles with a sample-barcoded 5' primer and J-beta primers. One entry per CDR3 protein, called by TCRdb with MiXCR from the 5' RACE reads. Among 600,000 to 850,000 distinct CDR3 sequences, roughly 25% were seen once, and the ten largest hold 9.4%. The same data also went into a second study, on T cells of mothers and their children. Per that study: Persistent microchimeric T cell clones were not found at ~100 per million sensitivity.

The specimen was blood. The receptor comes from a boy aged 5-17 years in good health. The rearrangement joins TRBV27 to TRBJ2-7; a possible D gene is TRBD2 (6 bases). The CDR3 sequence: CASSPTRGNYEQYF. In DNA, the CDR3 is TGTGCCAGCAGTCCAACACGGGGGAACTACGAGCAGTACTTC.